Listed here are 14 T cell receptor beta chains from one sample, sequenced in a study of PD-L1 blockade in urothelial cancer. Sequencing was performed with immunoSEQ multiplex PCR; in TCRdb, only in-frame clones are kept and a portion is missing. The repertoire holds more than 35,000 clones, 82% seen once, with approximately 13% in the top ten. Regarding time point: peripheral blood 6 weeks after treatment start. This specimen was PBMCs, taken around atezolizumab (anti-PD-L1) treatment. These receptors all come from a man aged 55 to 70 with urothelial cancer.

This chain links TRBV5-1 with TRBJ2-2, with D perhaps TRBD1 (6 bases). Looked up from germline, CDR1 is SGHRS and CDR2 is YFSETQ. The CDR3 is 16 residues long. The V end was cut by 1 base, the J end by 4 bases, with 14 bases between. This CDR3 is CASSLRGHDTTGELFF. The CDR3 bases are TGCGCCAGCAGCTTGAGGGGACACGATACCACCGGGGAGCTGTTTTTT.

The count of this clone is one. The chain has TRBV7-8 and TRBJ2-7, with a tentative D call TRBD2 (6 bases). Germline loops: CDR1 SGHVS, CDR2 FQNEAQ. V was trimmed by 5 bases and J by 2 bases, leaving 13 bases between them. CDR3 length equals 14 residues. The CDR3 coding sequence is TGTGCCAGCAGCCCCCGGGGGTTGACCTACGAGCAGTACTTC. It codes for CASSPRGLTYEQYF.

V usage is TRBV6-5 and J usage is TRBJ2-4; D is perhaps TRBD2 (6 bases). Looked up from germline, CDR1 is MNHEY and CDR2 is SVGAGI. CDR3 length equals 13 residues. V was shortened by 7 bases and J by 8 bases, with 15 bases between the two germline ends. The CDR3 loop reads CASTPGDQDIQYF. The CDR3 DNA follows: TGTGCCAGCACCCCGGGGGATCAGGACATTCAGTACTTC.

The chain has TRBV20-1 and TRBJ2-3; 9 bases are a match to TRBD1. CDR1 and CDR2 (germline): DFQATT, SNEGSKA (reference sequence). The CDR3 is 11 amino acids. The CDR3 nucleotides are TGCAGGGGGACAGGGACAGATACGCAGTATTTT. Translation gives CRGTGTDTQYF.

The chain is built from TRBV28 and TRBJ1-1, with D possibly being TRBD1 (6 bases). Trimming removed 6 bases at V and 9 bases at J, with 17 bases between. Germline CDR1 reads MDHEN; CDR2 reads SYDVKM. The CDR3 totals 13 residues. The CDR3 loop is CASRGGTNPQAFF. Here the CDR3 DNA reads TGTGCCAGCAGGGGGGGGACAAACCCTCAAGCTTTCTTT.

The sample holds a few counts of this clone. V and J are TRBV28 and TRBJ2-2, with D maybe TRBD1 (5 bases). CDR1 is MDHEN and CDR2 is SYDVKM in the germline V gene. Trimming pared 6 bases from V and 6 bases from J, leaving 11 bases between. CDR3 length: 13 residues. The CDR3 coding sequence is TGTGCCAGCAGGACTGACAGCCCCGGGGAGCTGTTTTTT. Residues: CASRTDSPGELFF.

This chain connects TRBV11-2 to TRBJ2-7; weak D call: TRBD2 (6 bases). This CDR3 is built from 14 residues. V was trimmed by 7 bases and J by 0 bases, leaving 13 bases between them. Per the germline V gene, CDR1 is SGHAT and CDR2 is FQNNGV. The CDR3 DNA reads as TGTGCCAGCAAAGCCGGGGGTGGCTCCTACGAGCAGTACTTC. It specifies CASKAGGGSYEQYF.

This rearrangement joins TRBV5-1 to TRBJ1-1, with 7 nucleotides matching TRBD1. Germline values: CDR1 SGHRS, CDR2 YFSETQ. The ends lost 1 base at V and 1 base at J; junction bases unmatched: 4. The CDR3 totals 15 residues. This CDR3 reads CASSLTGTANTEAFF. The CDR3 nucleotides read TGCGCCAGCAGCTTGACCGGGACAGCGAACACTGAAGCTTTCTTT.

The V gene is TRBV19, the J gene TRBJ2-3, with D possibly TRBD2 on 5 matching bases. Trimming removed 3 bases from V and 2 bases from J, with 9 bases in between. CDR3 length: 14 amino acids. The germline CDR1 and CDR2 sequences are LNHDA and SQIVND (reference sequence). CDR3 sequence reads: CASSMASFTDTQYF. CDR3 nucleotides: TGTGCCAGTAGTATGGCTAGCTTCACAGATACGCAGTATTTT.

The chain has TRBV2 and TRBJ2-4; 12 bases map to TRBD2. The CDR3 spans 19 residues. The V gene's germline CDR1 is SNHLY and CDR2 FYNNEI. The V and J ends lost 1 base and 10 bases, in that order; junction bases with no gene match: 17. CDR3 residues: CASSEGLSSGGGRSSIQYF. As DNA, the CDR3 is TGTGCCAGCAGTGAAGGGTTGTCTAGCGGGGGGGGGCGGTCATCTATTCAGTACTTC.

This clone was picked up one time. The chain employs TRBV11-2 and TRBJ2-2; D gene uncertain. Germline V gene lookup returns CDR1 SGHAT and CDR2 FQNNGV. V dropped 2 bases and J dropped 2 bases, with 6 bases sitting between them. CDR3 length: 14 amino acids. CDR3: CASSLSTNTGELFF. CDR3 bases: TGTGCCAGCAGCTTAAGTACAAACACCGGGGAGCTGTTTTTT.

The chain combines TRBV19 with TRBJ1-1, with unresolved D. Germline CDR1 and CDR2: LNHDA and SQIVND (reference sequence). CDR3 size: 14 residues. Trimming cost V 5 bases and J 10 bases, with 20 bases left between them. The CDR3 DNA reads TGTGCCAGTAGTTCTCCGGGTCGCCTCTATGGAGCTTTCTTT. Translating it yields CASSSPGRLYGAFF. Looking up the rest from reference TRBV19 and TRBJ1-1 gives the full variable domain: DGGITQSPKYLFRKEGQNVTLSCEQNLNHDAMYWYRQDPGQGLRLIYYSQIVNDFQKGDIAEGYSVSREKKESFPLTVTSAQKNPTAFYLCASSSPGRLYGAFFGQGTRLTVV.

This sequence joins TRBV4-1 and TRBJ1-5; a possible D gene is TRBD1 (6 bases). The CDR3 totals 15 residues. Trimming took 0 bases from V and 6 from J, leaving 12 bases between them. Germline loops: CDR1 MGHRA, CDR2 YSYEKL. Here the CDR3 reads CASSQEGGIGQPQHF. DNA of the CDR3: TGCGCCAGCAGCCAAGAAGGGGGAATTGGTCAGCCCCAGCATTTT.

This clone was recorded only once. V gene TRBV6-4 combines with J gene TRBJ1-2; a weak D match, TRBD1 (5 bases). Trimming removed 4 bases from V and 8 bases from J, with 11 bases in between. This CDR3 contains 12 residues. Germline V CDR1 and CDR2: MRHNA, SNTAGT. Written as DNA, the CDR3 is TGTGCCAGCAGTGGGGGATCAGGGGGCTACACCTTC. Translating it yields CASSGGSGGYTF.